This TCR beta chain came from a study of human T cells and chemical hapten exposure. This clonotype was seen a handful of times. A single record per CDR3 protein comes from TCRdb applying MiXCR to the RACE reads. The data show some 300,000 distinct CDR3 sequences, about 5.4% seen once. Regarding time point: pre-sensitization, week 0. Specified treatment: therapeutic diphenylcyclopropenone sensitization with weekly scalp DPC. The TCR was taken from a woman between 18 and 29 years old with alopecia areata. Some clones in this sample may be carry-over from other donors' samples. The input for sequencing was whole blood, taken in connection with sensitization to the hapten diphenylcyclopropenone (DPC).

The CDR3 DNA sequence: TGCAGTGCTACCTCTCTAGCGGGGGGTAGCACAGATACGCAGTATTTT. This sequence encodes CSATSLAGGSTDTQYF. The rearrangement links TRBV20-1 to TRBJ2-3, with TRBD2 matching 11 bases. CDR1 is DFQATT and CDR2 is SNEGSKA in the germline V gene (reference sequence). This CDR3 has 16 amino acids. The junction had 6 bases not matched to a gene; V was cut back by 4 bases and J by 0 bases.